The 11 T cell receptor beta chains below come from one sample, sequenced in a study of OX40 agonist ivuxolimab in advanced cancers. TCRdb's table, derived via immunoSEQ multiplex PCR, lists solely in-frame clones and lacks some. The repertoire holds about 9,000 clones, 75% to 85% seen once, with 15% to 20% in the top ten. This material consisted of CD4+ or CD8+ T cells sorted from blood, taken in a trial of the OX40 agonist ivuxolimab. The source of these receptors is an adult with an advanced solid tumor such as melanoma, head and neck, liver or kidney cancer.

The V and J genes are TRBV6-5 and TRBJ2-7, with unresolved D. The V end was cut by 0 bases, the J end by 4 bases, with 7 bases between. This CDR3 comprises 13 residues. The germline V gene has CDR1 MNHEY and CDR2 SVGAGI. CDR3: CASSYSKGYEQYF. CDR3 sequence (DNA): TGTGCCAGCAGTTACTCGAAAGGGTACGAGCAGTACTTC.

The V gene is TRBV6-1, the J gene TRBJ2-7; D remains unclear. The V and J ends lost 1 base and 3 bases respectively, with 10 bases between them. The CDR3 runs 14 residues. The V gene's germline CDR1 is MNHNS and CDR2 SASEGT. The chain's CDR3 is CASSEVADGYEQYF. The DNA for the CDR3 is TGTGCCAGCAGTGAAGTGGCGGACGGCTACGAGCAGTACTTC.

The J gene is TRBJ2-5, the V gene TRBV9, with 10 bases lining up with TRBD2. After removal of 3 bases from V and 4 bases from J, the junction contained 9 bases not matched to a gene. Looked up from germline, CDR1 is SGDLS and CDR2 is YYNGEE. This CDR3 is 16 amino acids long. The CDR3 coding sequence is TGTGCCAGCAGCGAAGGTCTAGCGGGGGTCCTAGAGACCCAGTACTTC. Translating gives CASSEGLAGVLETQYF.

Only a few counts were recorded for this clone. The gene calls are TRBV9 and TRBJ1-2; perhaps TRBD1 as D (6 bases). Germline V gene sequence: CDR1 SGDLS, CDR2 YYNGEE. The CDR3 loop spans 14 amino acids. Trimming cost V 3 bases and J 8 bases, with 17 bases left between them. The CDR3 region is CASSGSQGPAGYTF. The CDR3 DNA follows: TGTGCCAGCAGCGGATCACAGGGCCCGGCCGGCTACACCTTC.

The chain has TRBV11-1 and TRBJ2-7, with D perhaps matching TRBD1 (5 bases). Deletions cut 5 bases from V and 3 bases from J, with 8 bases between. Per the germline V gene, CDR1 is SGHAT and CDR2 is FQDESV (reference sequence). The CDR3 spans 12 residues. CDR3 region: CASSPDSYEQYF. CDR3 DNA sequence: TGTGCCAGCAGCCCCGACAGCTACGAGCAGTACTTC.

V gene TRBV5-6 combines with J gene TRBJ2-7; no firm D call. Germline CDR1 SGHDT, CDR2 YYEEEE. The CDR3 extends over 14 amino acids. Trimming pared 4 bases from V and 4 bases from J, leaving 15 bases between. CDR3 sequence (DNA): TGTGCCAGCAGCCCAATCCAGGCTAAGTACGAGCAGTACTTC. This translates into CASSPIQAKYEQYF.

This clone came up once. The chain employs TRBV2 and TRBJ2-7; no clear D gene. Germline assignment: CDR1 SNHLY and CDR2 FYNNEI. This CDR3 comprises 11 residues. The ends were cut back, 7 bases at V and 4 bases at J, with 8 bases in the middle. Here the CDR3 DNA reads TGTGCCAGCACCTCCACTTACGAGCAGTACTTC. It translates to CASTSTYEQYF.

This sequence joins TRBV6-5 and TRBJ1-1; D unresolved. The CDR3 has 13 amino acids. V lost 5 bases and J lost 1, with 8 bases in between. Germline V gene data show CDR1 as MNHEY and CDR2 as SVGAGI. CDR3 amino acids: CASSETENTEAFF. The CDR3 region has the DNA TGTGCCAGCAGTGAAACAGAGAACACTGAAGCTTTCTTT.

The chain joins TRBV7-6 to TRBJ2-7, with TRBD2 matching 8 bases. Germline loops: CDR1 SGHVS, CDR2 FNYEAQ. This CDR3 contains 15 residues. V lost 1 base to trimming and J lost 2 bases; unmatched junction nucleotides: 4. The CDR3 bases are TGTGCCAGCAGCTTAGGTAGCGGGGTAACCTACGAGCAGTACTTC. This sequence encodes CASSLGSGVTYEQYF. The full variable domain, its missing parts supplied by reference TRBV7-6 and TRBJ2-7, is GAGVSQSPRYKVTKRGQDVALRCDPISGHVSLYWYRQALGQGPEFLTYFNYEAQQDKSGLPNDRFSAERPEGSISTLTIQRTEQRDSAMYRCASSLGSGVTYEQYFGPGTRLTVT.

The CDR3 coding sequence is TGTGCCAGCTGGGGTAGGGAGACCCAGTACTTC. It translates to CASWGRETQYF. This chain joins TRBV27 and TRBJ2-5; no reliable D call. Trimming took off 8 bases at V and 5 bases at J, with 9 bases between the two ends. CDR3 size: 11 residues. Germline assignment: CDR1 MNHEY and CDR2 SMNVEV (reference sequence).

The sample holds one count of this clone. The CDR3 sequence: CASMGPPYEKLFF. For the CDR3, the DNA is TGCGCCAGCATGGGGCCCCCTTATGAAAAACTGTTTTTT. The V gene is TRBV4-1, the J gene TRBJ1-4; D is perhaps TRBD1 (5 bases). V was pared by 7 bases and J by 6 bases, with 12 bases between. Germline V gene sequence: CDR1 MGHRA, CDR2 YSYEKL. CDR3 length: 13 amino acids.